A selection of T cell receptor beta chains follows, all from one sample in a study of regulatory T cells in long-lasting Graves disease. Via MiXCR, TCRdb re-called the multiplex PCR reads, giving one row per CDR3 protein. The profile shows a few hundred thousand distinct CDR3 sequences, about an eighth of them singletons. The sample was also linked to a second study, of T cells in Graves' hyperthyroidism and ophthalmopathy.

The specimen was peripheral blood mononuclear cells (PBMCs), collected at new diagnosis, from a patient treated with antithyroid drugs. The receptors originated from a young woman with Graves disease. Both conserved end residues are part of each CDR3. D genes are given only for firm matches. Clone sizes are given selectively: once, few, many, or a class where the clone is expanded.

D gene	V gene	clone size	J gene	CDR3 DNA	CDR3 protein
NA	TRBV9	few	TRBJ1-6	TGTGCCAGCAGCGTAGATGGTCAGGGCTCCTATAATTCACCCCTCCACTTT	CASSVDGQGSYNSPLHF
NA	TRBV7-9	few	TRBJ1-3	TGTGCCAGCAGCTTAGACATCGAAAGTGGCACCATATATTTT	CASSLDIESGTIYF
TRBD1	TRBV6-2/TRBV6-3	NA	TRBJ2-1	TGTGCCAGCCGTATGGGGACAGGGGTGGGTGAGCAGTTCTTC	CASRMGTGVGEQFF
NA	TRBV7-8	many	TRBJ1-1	TGTGCCAGCAGCTCCCGGTTGGGTGACACTGAAGCTTTCTTT	CASSSRLGDTEAFF
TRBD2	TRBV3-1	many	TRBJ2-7	TGTGCCAGCAGCCAAGACCAGCGGGAGAATTACGAGCAGTACTTC	CASSQDQRENYEQYF
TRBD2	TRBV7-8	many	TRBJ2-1	TGTGCCAGCAGCCCTGGGACTAGCCGAATCAATGAGCAGTTCTTC	CASSPGTSRINEQFF
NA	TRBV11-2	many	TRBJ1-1	TGTGCCAGCAGCCCGAGCCTAAGAGGGAAAAAAAAGGGAACTGAAGCTTTCTTT	CASSPSLRGKKKGTEAFF
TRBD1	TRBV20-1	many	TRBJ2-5	TGCAGTGCTCGTTCCGGACAGGGGAATCTTAAGACCCAGTACTTC	CSARSGQGNLKTQYF
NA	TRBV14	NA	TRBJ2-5	TGTGCCAGCAGCTCCGGCAGAGGGGGAGCGTCTCCAGAGACCCAGTACTTC	CASSSGRGGASPETQYF
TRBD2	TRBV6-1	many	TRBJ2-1	TGTGCCAGCACCAGACTAGCGGGCCCATCCTACAATGAGCAGTTCTTC	CASTRLAGPSYNEQFF
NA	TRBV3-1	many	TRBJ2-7	TGTGCCAGCAGCCGTAGCGGTTTTCGGTACGAGCAGTACTTC	CASSRSGFRYEQYF